Presented here are 15 T cell receptor beta chains from one specimen sequenced in a study of blood T cell repertoires in COVID-19 (TCRdb year 2020). The protocol used for the library was the immunoSEQ multiplex PCR assay. TCRdb obtained this table from immuneACCESS and retained in-frame rearrangements with V and J assigned. These tables miss some clones; where compared with another copy, unresolved V genes account for less than half of the shortfall, and the remainder is unexplained. For this sample the table gives roughly 180,000 clones, of which 80% to 90% were detected only once. The ten largest clones capture around 8.2% of the sample. Sequencing input: peripheral blood. These receptors were taken from a man between 60 and 75 years old with acute or convalescent COVID-19.

The chain joins TRBV28 to TRBJ1-2; 10 nucleotides align to TRBD1. Trimming at V came to 2 bases and at J to 8 bases, leaving 8 bases not matched to a gene. This CDR3 contains 15 residues. CDR1 MDHEN and CDR2 SYDVKM come from the germline V gene. The CDR3: CASSLQPGQGYGYTF. The CDR3 region has the DNA TGTGCCAGCAGTTTACAACCGGGACAGGGGTACGGCTACACCTTC.

This chain links TRBV6-1 with TRBJ1-1; 7 bases line up with TRBD1. The CDR3 contains 17 residues. The J segment lost 1 base and the V segment lost 2 bases, leaving 10 bases of the junction unmatched. Germline V lookup: CDR1 MNHNS, CDR2 SASEGT. CDR3: CASSEYIWGQQNTEAFF. The DNA for the CDR3 is TGTGCCAGCAGTGAATACATATGGGGACAGCAGAACACTGAAGCTTTCTTT.

This clone was seen many times. V is TRBV5-1 and J is TRBJ2-1; 9 nucleotides line up with TRBD1. In germline, CDR1 is SGHRS, CDR2 YFSETQ. The CDR3 runs to 15 residues. Germline trimming cut 4 bases from V and 7 bases from J; bases unmatched to any gene: 9. CDR3 sequence reads: CASSTWTGVGNEQFF. The CDR3 bases are TGCGCCAGCAGCACCTGGACAGGGGTGGGAAATGAGCAGTTCTTC.

V is TRBV7-9 and J is TRBJ1-5; D not certain. The CDR3 length is 14 residues. V was cut by 3 bases and J by 4 bases, with 10 bases left in between. Germline assignment: CDR1 SEHNR and CDR2 FQNEAQ (reference sequence). The CDR3 spells CASSFDGKNQPQHF. CDR3 DNA: TGTGCCAGCAGCTTCGACGGGAAAAATCAGCCCCAGCATTTT.

The rearrangement links TRBV7-9 to TRBJ2-1; 10 bases match TRBD2. The junction had 5 bases not matched to a gene; V was cut back by 7 bases and J by 2 bases. The CDR3 covers 15 residues. Germline V lookup: CDR1 SEHNR, CDR2 FQNEAQ (reference sequence). Written as DNA, the CDR3 is TGTGCCAGCAATGGAGCGGGAGGGACCTACAATGAGCAGTTCTTC. The encoded protein is CASNGAGGTYNEQFF.

The genes are TRBV5-4 and TRBJ1-4, with 9 bases identical to TRBD1. Looked up from germline, CDR1 is SGHNT and CDR2 is YYREEE (reference sequence). CDR3 size: 16 residues. The junction had 11 bases not matched to a gene; V was cut back by 4 bases and J by 7 bases. The CDR3, as DNA: TGTGCCAGCAGCGCGGAACCGACAGGGGGAAGTGAAAAACTGTTTTTT. Translated: CASSAEPTGGSEKLFF.

The chain is built from TRBV28 and TRBJ2-6; 7 nucleotides line up with TRBD2. This CDR3 is built from 19 residues. The ends lost 7 bases at V and 0 bases at J; junction bases unmatched: 15. The germline CDR1 and CDR2 sequences are MDHEN and SYDVKM. CDR3 sequence (DNA): TGTGCCAGCAATTCCTTTGGGAGCGGGGTATTCTCTGGGGCCAACGTCCTGACTTTC. Encoded protein: CASNSFGSGVFSGANVLTF.

V gene TRBV14 combines with J gene TRBJ1-4, with 8 nucleotides matching TRBD1. The CDR3 consists of 16 residues. The germline V gene encodes CDR1 SGHDN and CDR2 FVKESK. The ends lost 0 bases at V and 7 bases at J; junction bases unmatched: 7. The CDR3 nucleotides are TGTGCCAGCAGCCAAGACTCGGACAGGGTTTTTGAAAAACTGTTTTTT. This sequence encodes CASSQDSDRVFEKLFF.

This chain connects TRBV5-4 to TRBJ1-2, with a possible D match to TRBD1 (5 bases). Germline V gene sequence: CDR1 SGHNT, CDR2 YYREEE (reference sequence). CDR3 length: 14 amino acids. V lost 4 bases, J lost 4 bases, and 14 bases lay in between. The CDR3 reads CASSPVGRGYGYTF. The CDR3 DNA reads as TGTGCCAGCAGCCCAGTGGGGAGGGGCTATGGCTACACCTTC.

The chain joins TRBV7-3 to TRBJ1-1; no definite D call. V was trimmed by 1 base and J by 7 bases, leaving 13 bases between them. Germline CDR1 and CDR2: SGHTA and FQGTGA. This CDR3 region has 14 residues. CDR3 DNA: TGTGCCAGCAGCTTAAATCCAGTCCTAGGTGAAGCTTTCTTT. Its translation is CASSLNPVLGEAFF.

The chain combines TRBV30 with TRBJ2-4; 8 bases are a match to TRBD2. In germline, CDR1 is GTSNPN, CDR2 SVGIG (reference sequence). J gave up 2 bases and V 3 bases, and 6 bases lay outside the gene matches. The CDR3 covers 15 residues. The CDR3: CAWRQAGVSKNIQYF. CDR3 bases: TGTGCCTGGAGACAAGCGGGAGTTTCCAAAAACATTCAGTACTTC.

V usage is TRBV24-1 and J usage is TRBJ2-1, with TRBD2 matching over 11 bases. This CDR3 spans 16 amino acids. The germline V gene encodes CDR1 KGHDR and CDR2 SFDVKD. V lost 4 bases to trimming and J lost 10 bases; unmatched junction nucleotides: 11. Written as DNA, the CDR3 is TGTGCCACCAGTGACCCGATAGCGGGAGGGACTTGGGAGCAGTTCTTC. Its protein product is CATSDPIAGGTWEQFF.

The chain joins TRBV3-1 (or the pseudogene TRBV3-2) to TRBJ2-5, with 7 bases identical to TRBD2. CDR3 length: 14 residues. From germline, CDR1 is LGHDT and CDR2 YNNKEL (reference sequence). After removal of 4 bases from V and 7 bases from J, the junction contained 9 bases not matched to a gene. Here the CDR3 DNA reads TGTGCCAGCAGCCCCTCCCGTGGGGGGGGGACCCAGTACTTC. It translates to CASSPSRGGGTQYF.

The chain employs TRBV9 and TRBJ1-3; D unresolved. This CDR3 is built from 16 residues. Per the germline V gene, CDR1 is SGDLS and CDR2 is YYNGEE. The V end was cut by 3 bases, the J end by 2 bases, with 15 bases between. The CDR3 bases are TGTGCCAGCAGCGCCAAACTTGTGTCCACTGGAAACACCATATATTTT. Translating it yields CASSAKLVSTGNTIYF. The whole variable domain, remainder taken from reference TRBV9 and TRBJ1-3, is DSGVTQTPKHLITATGQRVTLRCSPRSGDLSVYWYQQSLDQGLQFLIQYYNGEERAKGNILERFSAQQFPDLHSELNLSSLELGDSALYFCASSAKLVSTGNTIYFGEGSWLTVV.

The chain links TRBV5-3 to TRBJ1-5; a possible D gene is TRBD1 (6 bases). TRBV5-3 is recorded as an ORF, its role being uncertain. The CDR3 is made up of 15 amino acids. Trimming stripped 4 bases from V and 3 bases from J, with 14 bases between. DNA of the CDR3: TGTGCCAGAAGCGGGCGGACAGAGACCAATCAGCCCCAGCATTTT. Translation gives CARSGRTETNQPQHF.